Shown below are 13 T cell receptor beta chains from a single sample sequenced in a study of cytomegalovirus exposure and HLA in healthy donors (dated 2017 in TCRdb). Preparation of the library involved the immunoSEQ multiplex PCR assay. For the multiplex PCR, a mixture combining 60 forward primers for TCR Vbeta segments and 13 reverse primers for TCR Jbeta segments was used. TCRdb provides this immuneACCESS table in a form limited to in-frame rearrangements. Some clones are lacking; in checked studies, under half of them reflect an unresolved V gene, and why the rest are absent is not known. The sample data list some 90,000 clones, and about 70% of these were observed just once. The ten largest clones take up about 2.9% of the sample. The source material was PBMCs. These receptors were obtained from a man in his forties or fifties in good health and CMV-seronegative.

The chain uses TRBV28 and TRBJ1-5; D is uncertain. V shed 2 bases and J shed 7 bases, with 6 bases lying between them. Germline CDR1 and CDR2: MDHEN and SYDVKM. This CDR3 has 12 amino acids. This CDR3 is CASSLIYQPQHF. The CDR3 coding sequence is TGTGCCAGCAGTTTAATCTACCAGCCCCAGCATTTT.

The CDR3 reads CASSIEYGGLNSPLHF. CDR3 DNA: TGTGCCAGTAGTATAGAATACGGGGGGCTGAATTCACCCCTCCACTTT. V gene TRBV19 combines with J gene TRBJ1-6; TRBD1 might be the D (6 bases). The CDR3 has 16 amino acids. V lost 0 bases to trimming and J lost 7 bases, with 13 bases between them. CDR1 LNHDA and CDR2 SQIVND come from the germline V gene (reference sequence).

The chain links TRBV5-4 to TRBJ1-1; 8 bases agree with TRBD1. Germline V CDR1 and CDR2: SGHNT, YYREEE (reference sequence). V gave up 4 bases and J gave up 4 bases; unmatched junction bases: 9. The CDR3 has 15 amino acids. In nucleotides, the CDR3 is TGTGCCAGCAGCCTCCCGACAGGGGATGGCACTGAAGCTTTCTTT. This translates into CASSLPTGDGTEAFF.

The V gene is TRBV5-1, the J gene TRBJ2-2, with no clear D. The CDR3 runs to 15 residues. V lost 4 bases, J lost 0 bases, and 10 bases lay in between. In germline, CDR1 is SGHRS, CDR2 YFSETQ. The DNA of the CDR3 is TGCGCCAGCAGCCCACTGATTACGAACACCGGGGAGCTGTTTTTT. Its protein product is CASSPLITNTGELFF. The complete variable domain, with remaining parts taken from reference TRBV5-1 and TRBJ2-2, reads KAGVTQTPRYLIKTRGQQVTLSCSPISGHRSVSWYQQTPGQGLQFLFEYFSETQRNKGNFPGRFSGRQFSNSRSEMNVSTLELGDSALYLCASSPLITNTGELFFGEGSRLTVL.

The rearrangement links TRBV30 to TRBJ1-6; D is undetermined. V gave up 0 bases and J gave up 1 base, with 10 bases separating them. Germline-derived CDR1 and CDR2 are GTSNPN and SVGIG (reference sequence). This CDR3 region has 16 residues. CDR3 sequence (DNA): TGTGCCTGGAGTGTACCGGGGTGGTCCTATAATTCACCCCTCCACTTT. It translates to CAWSVPGWSYNSPLHF. Variable domain in full (rest from reference TRBV30 and TRBJ1-6): SQTIHQWPATLVQPVGSPLSLECTVEGTSNPNLYWYRQAAGRGLQLLFYSVGIGQISSEVPQNLSASRPQDRQFILSSKKLLLSDSGFYLCAWSVPGWSYNSPLHFGNGTRLTVT.

This clone was detected only a few times. This chain connects TRBV9 to TRBJ1-3; 8 positions agree with TRBD1. The CDR3 contains 14 residues. V shed 2 bases, J shed 2 bases, and the junction held 0 bases outside the gene matches. Germline V CDR1 and CDR2: SGDLS, YYNGEE. The CDR3 is CASSVTGAGNTIYF. CDR3 DNA: TGTGCCAGCAGCGTGACAGGGGCTGGAAACACCATATATTTT.

This clone was seen a few times. J is TRBJ1-1 and V is TRBV5-1; D perhaps matches TRBD1 (6 bases). Trimming removed 4 bases at V and 4 bases at J, with 14 bases between. The germline V gene has CDR1 SGHRS and CDR2 YFSETQ. This CDR3 spans 14 amino acids. Here the CDR3 DNA reads TGCGCCAGCAGCCGGGGGGGCGTGAGCACTGAAGCTTTCTTT. Residues: CASSRGGVSTEAFF.

The chain recombines TRBV7-2 with TRBJ1-2; TRBD1 matches at 9 bases. The CDR3 contains 15 residues. The J segment lost 7 bases and the V segment lost 4 bases, leaving 10 bases of the junction unmatched. The germline V gene encodes CDR1 SGHTA and CDR2 FQGNSA. For the CDR3, the DNA is TGTGCCAGCAGCTCCCGTAAGGGACAGGGAGGTGGCTACACCTTC. Translation gives CASSSRKGQGGGYTF.

This sequence joins TRBV30 and TRBJ2-7; no reliable D call. The CDR3 is made up of 12 amino acids. Trimming cost V 3 bases and J 1 base, with 7 bases left between them. Germline V gene data show CDR1 as GTSNPN and CDR2 as SVGIG (reference sequence). The CDR3 loop reads CAWSALSYEQYF. The CDR3 coding sequence is TGTGCCTGGAGCGCACTATCCTACGAGCAGTACTTC.

The chain combines TRBV4-1 with TRBJ2-1, with 9 bases matching TRBD2. The CDR3 spans 17 residues. Germline-derived CDR1 and CDR2 are MGHRA and YSYEKL. V trimming: 0 bases; J trimming: 7 bases; junction bases outside the gene matches: 10. The CDR3 sequence: CASSQDLRAGGPNEQFF. The CDR3 DNA is TGCGCCAGCAGCCAAGACCTTAGGGCGGGGGGGCCGAATGAGCAGTTCTTC.

V usage is TRBV6-1 and J usage is TRBJ1-1; a weak D match, TRBD1 (5 bases). V lost 9 bases and J lost 0, with 14 bases in between. The CDR3 runs 14 residues. Germline CDR1 MNHNS, CDR2 SASEGT. The CDR3 loop is CASLVTDMNTEAFF. Written as DNA, the CDR3 is TGTGCCAGTCTAGTGACAGACATGAACACTGAAGCTTTCTTT.

The V and J genes are TRBV7-2 and TRBJ1-5; tentatively, D is TRBD1 (6 bases). The V gene's germline CDR1 is SGHTA and CDR2 FQGNSA. CDR3 size: 15 residues. V was cut by 1 base and J by 10 bases, with 17 bases left in between. The CDR3: CASSLDQAGVRPQHF. The DNA of the CDR3 is TGTGCCAGCAGCTTAGACCAAGCAGGGGTTCGTCCCCAGCATTTT.

This clone was observed a few times. CDR3 DNA sequence: TGTGCCAGCAGCTTGGGAGTGAACACTGAAGCTTTCTTT. This sequence encodes CASSLGVNTEAFF. The chain is built from TRBV5-6 and TRBJ1-1; D not certain. CDR1 and CDR2 from the germline V gene are SGHDT and YYEEEE. This CDR3 has 13 amino acids. Trimming took 0 bases from V and 0 from J, leaving 3 bases between them.